This T cell receptor (beta chain) was sequenced in a study of cytomegalovirus exposure and HLA in healthy donors. Study context: An earlier analysis identified 95 million to 120 million unique TCR beta sequences in 170 million or so T cells. Points from the study as a whole: Most of the TCR beta V segments (in an earlier analysis) were productive either about 87% or about 30% of the time.

Primers for the PCR totalled 60 Vbeta and 13 Jbeta. Sequenced by immunoSEQ multiplex PCR; TCRdb stores in-frame clones only, minus some. The data contain 200,000 or so clones, approximately 81% of them singletons. In regard to this clone: Its specificity is not known.

Sequencing used PBMCs. The receptor's source is a man aged 50 to 59 in good health and CMV-seronegative.

CDR3 nucleotide sequence: TGTGCCAGCAGTGAATCCCTCGGGACTGAAGCTTTCTTT. It translates to CASSESLGTEAFF. The chain combines TRBV6-5 with TRBJ1-1; the D is unclear. The CDR3 has 13 residues. With 5 bases removed from V and 5 bases from J, the gap between germline ends came to 12 bases. Per germline, CDR1 MNHEY and CDR2 SVGAGI.